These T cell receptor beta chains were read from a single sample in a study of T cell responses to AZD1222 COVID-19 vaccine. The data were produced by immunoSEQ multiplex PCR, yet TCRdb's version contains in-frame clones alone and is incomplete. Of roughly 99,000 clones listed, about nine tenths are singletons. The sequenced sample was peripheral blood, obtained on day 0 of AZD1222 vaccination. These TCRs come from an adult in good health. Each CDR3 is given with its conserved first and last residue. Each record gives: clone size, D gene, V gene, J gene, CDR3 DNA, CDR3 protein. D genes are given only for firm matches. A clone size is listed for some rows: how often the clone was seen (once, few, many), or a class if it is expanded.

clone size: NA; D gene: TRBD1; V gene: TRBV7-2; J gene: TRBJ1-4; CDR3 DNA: TGTGCCAGCAGCGCTACAGGGGTGGCTGAAAAACTGTTTTTT; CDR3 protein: CASSATGVAEKLFF
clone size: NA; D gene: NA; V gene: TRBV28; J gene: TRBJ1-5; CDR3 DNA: TGTGCCAGCAGTCCCAGATGGAATCAGCCCCAGCATTTT; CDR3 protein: CASSPRWNQPQHF
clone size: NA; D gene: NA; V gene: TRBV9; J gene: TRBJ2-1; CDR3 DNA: TGTGCCAGCAGCGTAAGTGGGGCGCCCCTTCAAAATGAGCAGTTCTTC; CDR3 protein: CASSVSGAPLQNEQFF
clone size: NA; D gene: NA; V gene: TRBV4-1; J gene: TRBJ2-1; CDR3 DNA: TGCGCCAGCAGCTACCTGAGCGGACCCTACAATGAGCAGTTCTTC; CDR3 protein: CASSYLSGPYNEQFF
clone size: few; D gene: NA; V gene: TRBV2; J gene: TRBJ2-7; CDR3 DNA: TGTGCCAGCAGTGCAGCCGGGGCCCCAGGCGGGTACGAGCAGTACTTC; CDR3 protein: CASSAAGAPGGYEQYF
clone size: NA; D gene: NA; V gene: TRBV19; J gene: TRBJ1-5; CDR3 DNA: TGTGCCGGAGGTACGTGGGCGCAGCCCCAGCATTTT; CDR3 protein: CAGGTWAQPQHF
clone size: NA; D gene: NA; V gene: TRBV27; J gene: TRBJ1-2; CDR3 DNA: TGTGCCAGCAGTTTATCTTACATCGCGGACCCGTATTCCTATGGCTACACCTTC; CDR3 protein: CASSLSYIADPYSYGYTF
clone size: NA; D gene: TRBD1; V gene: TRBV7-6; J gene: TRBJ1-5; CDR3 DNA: TGTGCCAGCAGCTTAGGGACAGGGGAGGGTCAGCCCCAGCATTTT; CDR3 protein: CASSLGTGEGQPQHF
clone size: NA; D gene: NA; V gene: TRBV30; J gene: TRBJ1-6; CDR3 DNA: TGTGCCTGGAGTCTAAGCCAGGGCGGAACCTATAATTCACCCCTCCACTTT; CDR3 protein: CAWSLSQGGTYNSPLHF
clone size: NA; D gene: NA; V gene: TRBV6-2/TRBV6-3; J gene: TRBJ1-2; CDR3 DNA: TGTGCCAGCAGTACCCGCCGGGGAGCTAACTATGGCTACACCTTC; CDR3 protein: CASSTRRGANYGYTF
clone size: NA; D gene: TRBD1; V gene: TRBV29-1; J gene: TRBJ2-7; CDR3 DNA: TGCAGCGTCAGGGGACAGGGGGCGGGAGAGCAGTACTTC; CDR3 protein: CSVRGQGAGEQYF
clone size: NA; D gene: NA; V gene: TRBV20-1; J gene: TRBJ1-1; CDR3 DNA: TGCCGTGGGACGGCGGGGACTGAAGCTTTCTTT; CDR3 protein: CRGTAGTEAFF
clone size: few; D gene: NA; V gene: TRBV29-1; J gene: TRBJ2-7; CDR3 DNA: TGCAGCGTTGAGACCGGGCGCGAGCAGTACTTC; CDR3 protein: CSVETGREQYF
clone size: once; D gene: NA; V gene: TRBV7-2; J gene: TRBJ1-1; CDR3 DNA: TGTGCCAGCAGCCGCCCGGGACGGGTGAACACTGAAGCTTTCTTT; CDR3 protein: CASSRPGRVNTEAFF
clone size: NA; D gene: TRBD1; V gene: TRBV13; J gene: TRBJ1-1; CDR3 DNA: TGTGCCAGCAGCTTATCTTGGACAGGGGATTCCACTGAAGCTTTCTTT; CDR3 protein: CASSLSWTGDSTEAFF
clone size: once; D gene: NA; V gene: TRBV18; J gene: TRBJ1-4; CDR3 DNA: TGTGCCAGCTCACTGGACAGTTATAATGAAAAACTGTTTTTT; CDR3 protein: CASSLDSYNEKLFF
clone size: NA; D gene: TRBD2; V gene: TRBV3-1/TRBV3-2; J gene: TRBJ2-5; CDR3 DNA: TGTGCCGATAGCGGGGAGCCCTCACTCAGGGAGACCCAGTACTTC; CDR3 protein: CADSGEPSLRETQYF
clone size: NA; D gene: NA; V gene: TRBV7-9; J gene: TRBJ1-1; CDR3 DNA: TGTGCCAGCAGCTTAGTACCGGGCGGTGAAGCTTTCTTT; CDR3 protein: CASSLVPGGEAFF
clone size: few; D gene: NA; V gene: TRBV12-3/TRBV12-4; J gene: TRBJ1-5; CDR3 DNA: TGTGCCAGCAGTTTGGGGGACCAGCCCCAGCATTTT; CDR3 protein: CASSLGDQPQHF
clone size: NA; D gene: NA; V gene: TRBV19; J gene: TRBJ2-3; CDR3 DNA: TGTGCCAGTTTTTCTAGATCAGATACGCAGTATTTT; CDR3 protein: CASFSRSDTQYF
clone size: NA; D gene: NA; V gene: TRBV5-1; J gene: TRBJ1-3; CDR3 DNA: TGCGCCAGCAGCTTGGGAGCGGGAAGACCCTCTGGAAACACCATATATTTT; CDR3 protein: CASSLGAGRPSGNTIYF
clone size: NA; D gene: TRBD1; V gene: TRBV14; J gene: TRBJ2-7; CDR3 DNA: TGTGCCAGCAGCGCGACAGGGCCTTCCTACGAGCAGTACTTC; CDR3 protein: CASSATGPSYEQYF
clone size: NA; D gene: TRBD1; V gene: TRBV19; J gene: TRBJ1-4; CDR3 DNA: TGTGCCAGTCGGGGGACAGGTTCCGAAAAACTGTTTTTT; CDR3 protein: CASRGTGSEKLFF
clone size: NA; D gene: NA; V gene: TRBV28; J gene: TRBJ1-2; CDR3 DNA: TGTGCCTGCGGGGACAACTATGGCTACACCTTC; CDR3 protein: CACGDNYGYTF
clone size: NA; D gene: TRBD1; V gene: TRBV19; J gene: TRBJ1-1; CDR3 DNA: TGTGCCAGTAGTATTGGGACAGGTTCTAGGTACACTGAAGCTTTCTTT; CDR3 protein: CASSIGTGSRYTEAFF
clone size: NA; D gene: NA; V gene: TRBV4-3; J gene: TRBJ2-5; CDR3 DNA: TGCGCCAGCAGCCAAGACTGGTACCGGCAAGAGACCCAGTACTTC; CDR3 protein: CASSQDWYRQETQYF
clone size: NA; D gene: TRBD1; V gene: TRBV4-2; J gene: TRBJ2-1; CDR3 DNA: TGTGCCAGCAGCCAGACACTCGGGACAGGGGGCCCGGTCAATGAGCAGTTCTTC; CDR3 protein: CASSQTLGTGGPVNEQFF
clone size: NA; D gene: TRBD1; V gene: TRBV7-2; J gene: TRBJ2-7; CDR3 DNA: TGTGCCAGCAGAAAATTCCCGGGACAGGGATCCTACGAGCAGTACTTC; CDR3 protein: CASRKFPGQGSYEQYF
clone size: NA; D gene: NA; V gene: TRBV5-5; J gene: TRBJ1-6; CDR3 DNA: TGTGCCAGCAGCTTGGGGACGGGCAATTCACCCCTCCACTTT; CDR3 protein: CASSLGTGNSPLHF
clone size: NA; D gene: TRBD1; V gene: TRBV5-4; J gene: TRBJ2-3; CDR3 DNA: TGTGCCAGCAGCTTGGGAGACAGGGTCACAGATACGCAGTATTTT; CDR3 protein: CASSLGDRVTDTQYF
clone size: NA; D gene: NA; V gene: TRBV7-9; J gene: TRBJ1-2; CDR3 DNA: TGTGCCAGCAGCGGGGGTGCTGGCTACACCTTC; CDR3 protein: CASSGGAGYTF
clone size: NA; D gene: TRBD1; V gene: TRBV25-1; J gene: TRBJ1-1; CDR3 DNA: TGTGCCAGCAGTGGCTCCGGGACAGGGGTCACTGAAGCTTTCTTT; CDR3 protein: CASSGSGTGVTEAFF
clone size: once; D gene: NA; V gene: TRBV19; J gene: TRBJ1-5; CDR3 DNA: TGTGCCAGTAGTCCCGACAGCCTATTAATTTCGCCCCAGCATTTT; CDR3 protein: CASSPDSLLISPQHF
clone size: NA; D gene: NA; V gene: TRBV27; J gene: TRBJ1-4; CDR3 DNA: TGTGCCAGCATCCAACAGGAGGGTCCAACTAATGAAAAACTGTTTTTT; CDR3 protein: CASIQQEGPTNEKLFF
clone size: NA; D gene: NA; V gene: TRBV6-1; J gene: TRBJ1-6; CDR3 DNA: TGTGCCAGCAGTGAAGAGGTTTCTGGAGGATCACCCCTCCACTTT; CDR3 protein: CASSEEVSGGSPLHF